The rows below give T cell receptor beta chains drawn from one sample of a study of T cell changes during pregnancy in multiple sclerosis. Method: immunoSEQ multiplex PCR; TCRdb's copy keeps in-frame clones and lacks some. This sample yields 60,000 to 90,000 clones, of which under 95% are seen a single time; 2% to 3% belongs to the top ten. Sequencing used peripheral blood, obtained after pregnancy. These receptors were obtained from a female donor in good health, enrolled as a control in a pregnancy study. Both conserved end residues are part of each CDR3. D genes are given only for firm matches. Clone sizes are given selectively: once, few, many, or a class where the clone is expanded.

v_call	d_call	clone_size	j_call	cdr3_aa	cdr3_nt
TRBV7-8	.	.	TRBJ1-2	CASSSSVPGAGGYTF	TGTGCCAGCAGCTCTTCGGTCCCAGGGGCGGGTGGCTACACCTTC
TRBV7-3	TRBD1	.	TRBJ2-7	CASSRTGGGEQYF	TGTGCCAGCAGTCGTACAGGGGGTGGCGAGCAGTACTTC
TRBV2	TRBD1	.	TRBJ1-4	CASSAQGTNEKLFF	TGTGCCAGCAGTGCACAGGGGACTAATGAAAAACTGTTTTTT
TRBV18	TRBD2	.	TRBJ2-3	CASSPERERAKDTQYF	TGTGCCAGCTCACCCGAGCGGGAGAGGGCGAAAGATACGCAGTATTTT
TRBV5-1	.	.	TRBJ2-7	CASSLGGYEQYF	TGCGCCAGCAGCTTGGGAGGTTACGAGCAGTACTTC
TRBV13	.	.	TRBJ2-7	CASSYRSAGGYEQYF	TGTGCCAGCAGCTACAGGAGTGCTGGGGGGTACGAGCAGTACTTC
TRBV19	TRBD1	.	TRBJ2-1	CASTEDRSSYNEQFF	TGTGCCAGTACCGAGGACAGGAGCTCCTACAATGAGCAGTTCTTC
TRBV11-2	TRBD2	.	TRBJ2-7	CASSPAWGGPYEQYF	TGTGCCAGCAGCCCTGCCTGGGGGGGACCCTACGAGCAGTACTTC
TRBV7-2	TRBD2	.	TRBJ2-7	CASSLGLGLAGAEQYF	TGTGCCAGCAGCTTAGGGTTAGGGCTAGCGGGAGCCGAGCAGTACTTC
TRBV29-1	TRBD1	.	TRBJ2-1	CSVIGQGLNEQFF	TGCAGCGTCATAGGACAGGGGTTGAATGAGCAGTTCTTC
TRBV4-1	TRBD2	.	TRBJ2-5	CADSRDPRLAGEETQYF	TGCGCCGACTCCCGGGACCCTAGACTAGCGGGTGAAGAGACCCAGTACTTC
TRBV5-4	.	once	TRBJ1-2	CASSIGQTYGYTF	TGTGCCAGCAGCATAGGACAGACCTATGGCTACACCTTC
TRBV29-1	.	.	TRBJ2-3	CSVTRADTQYF	TGCAGCGTTACCAGGGCAGATACGCAGTATTTT
TRBV5-6	.	.	TRBJ1-2	CASSLSRDYGYTF	TGTGCCAGCAGTTTGTCCAGGGACTATGGCTACACCTTC
TRBV7-9	TRBD2	.	TRBJ2-1	CASGAPGTSGRGSYNEQFF	TGTGCCAGCGGAGCCCCCGGGACTAGCGGGAGGGGGTCCTACAATGAGCAGTTCTTC
TRBV6-4	.	.	TRBJ2-7	CASSEERAYEQYF	TGTGCCAGCAGTGAAGAGCGAGCCTACGAGCAGTACTTC
TRBV2	TRBD2	once	TRBJ2-5	CASRGTSGGSVVETQYF	TGTGCCAGCAGGGGGACTAGCGGGGGGTCCGTTGTGGAGACCCAGTACTTC
TRBV7-3	.	.	TRBJ2-1	CASSHRGNFYNEQFF	TGTGCCAGCAGCCACCGCGGTAACTTTTACAATGAGCAGTTCTTC
TRBV7-3	TRBD1	once	TRBJ2-3	CASSLTGQGADTQYF	TGTGCCAGCAGCTTAACAGGACAGGGCGCAGATACGCAGTATTTT
TRBV2	.	.	TRBJ2-7	CASRGRLVFYEQYF	TGTGCCAGCAGGGGGAGACTAGTTTTCTACGAGCAGTACTTC
TRBV19	TRBD1	.	TRBJ1-5	CASSLGQSVVGSHQPQHF	TGTGCCAGTAGTCTGGGACAGAGTGTTGTGGGCTCCCATCAGCCCCAGCATTTT
TRBV30	.	once	TRBJ2-7	CAWSMTAYEQYF	TGTGCCTGGAGTATGACAGCCTACGAGCAGTACTTC
TRBV5-4	TRBD1	.	TRBJ2-7	CASSFGTGVGEQYF	TGTGCCAGCAGTTTCGGGACAGGGGTAGGCGAGCAGTACTTC
TRBV27	TRBD1	.	TRBJ2-1	CASSFRDRSNNEQFF	TGTGCCAGCAGTTTCCGGGACAGGTCAAACAATGAGCAGTTCTTC
TRBV6-6	TRBD1	.	TRBJ2-5	CASSYSGQGGGETQYF	TGTGCCAGCAGTTACAGCGGACAGGGTGGGGGGGAGACCCAGTACTTC
TRBV10-1	TRBD2	.	TRBJ2-1	CASSEGIAGGPGYNEQFF	TGCGCCAGCAGTGAGGGGATAGCGGGAGGGCCGGGGTACAATGAGCAGTTCTTC
TRBV9	TRBD2	once	TRBJ2-5	CASSVGTAGTSGGETQYF	TGTGCCAGCAGCGTAGGGACTGCTGGGACTAGCGGGGGTGAGACCCAGTACTTC
TRBV6-1	.	.	TRBJ1-3	CASSEYGKPTLSGNTIYF	TGTGCCAGCAGTGAATACGGGAAGCCAACTCTCTCTGGAAACACCATATATTTT
TRBV5-4	.	.	TRBJ2-5	CASNSGTGLQETQYF	TGTGCCAGCAACTCCGGGACTGGCCTCCAAGAGACCCAGTACTTC
TRBV19	TRBD1	.	TRBJ2-3	CASSPQGGGTDTQYF	TGTGCCAGTAGTCCACAGGGGGGCGGCACAGATACGCAGTATTTT
TRBV6-5	TRBD1	.	TRBJ1-1	CASSDLQGAGTEAFF	TGTGCCAGCAGTGACTTACAGGGGGCTGGGACTGAAGCTTTCTTT
TRBV7-3	.	.	TRBJ2-3	CASSFRGEEADTQYF	TGTGCCAGCAGCTTCAGGGGTGAAGAGGCAGATACGCAGTATTTT
TRBV2	.	.	TRBJ1-2	CASSEGPGMRYTF	TGTGCCAGCAGTGAAGGGCCAGGGATGCGCTACACCTTC
TRBV29-1	.	.	TRBJ1-5	CSVDGGQPGEPQHF	TGCAGCGTTGATGGCGGACAGCCGGGTGAGCCCCAGCATTTT
TRBV30	TRBD1	.	TRBJ1-2	CAWSVDRGYGYTF	TGTGCCTGGAGTGTTGACAGGGGGTATGGCTACACCTTC